Listed below are T cell receptor beta chains from one sample, sequenced in a study of blood T cell repertoires in COVID-19. Data came from immunoSEQ multiplex PCR; TCRdb stores just in-frame clones and leaves some out. Of some 400,000 clones in the sample, just over 90% were seen once. Input material: PBMCs or T cells enriched from blood (not recorded which). These receptors were obtained from a woman between 40 and 55 years old who had been exposed to COVID-19. Both conserved end residues are part of each CDR3. The D gene is left open where the match is weak. Clone size appears in some rows only: once, few, many, or a class for an expanded clone.

j_gene | v_gene | d_gene | abundance | CDR3nt | CDR3aa
TRBJ2-7 | TRBV7-2 | . | . | TGTGCCAGCAGTCTAAAGCCCACCTACGAGCAGTACTTC | CASSLKPTYEQYF
TRBJ1-2 | TRBV19 | TRBD1 | few | TGTGCCAGTAGTGTCCCGACAGGAGGGGGCCATTCTAACTATGGCTACACCTTC | CASSVPTGGGHSNYGYTF
TRBJ1-5 | TRBV2 | TRBD1 | . | TGTGCCAGCAGGTCGGACAGGGCACAGCCCCAGCATTTT | CASRSDRAQPQHF
TRBJ2-3 | TRBV30 | TRBD2 | . | TGTGCCTGGAGTCGACTAGCAGCTAGCACAGATACGCAGTATTTT | CAWSRLAASTDTQYF
TRBJ2-4 | TRBV7-9 | . | . | TGTGCCAGCAGTTCCTTTGGGGGGGCCAAAAACATTCAGTACTTC | CASSSFGGAKNIQYF
TRBJ2-7 | TRBV3-1/TRBV3-2 | TRBD1 | . | TGTGCCAGCAGCCAAGGACAGGGTTTCGAGCAGTACTTC | CASSQGQGFEQYF
TRBJ1-1 | TRBV5-1 | . | . | TGCGCCAGCAGACTAGCCCTCGCCACTGAAGCTTTCTTT | CASRLALATEAFF
TRBJ1-3 | TRBV18 | . | once | TGTGCCAGCTCACCAAAGCCCGGAAACACCATATATTTT | CASSPKPGNTIYF
TRBJ2-3 | TRBV7-2 | TRBD2 | . | TGTGCCAGCAGCCCGGGACTAGCGGGAGGGCCTCGAACGCAGTATTTT | CASSPGLAGGPRTQYF
TRBJ2-2 | TRBV19 | TRBD2 | . | TGTGCCAGTAGTATTCCGCGACTAGCCACTTCCTCCGGGGAGCTGTTTTTT | CASSIPRLATSSGELFF
TRBJ1-4 | TRBV7-9 | . | . | TGTGCCAGCAGCCGAGGGGGTTACAATGAAAAACTGTTTTTT | CASSRGGYNEKLFF
TRBJ2-7 | TRBV11-3 | . | . | TGTGCCAGCAGTTACACCTACGAGCAGTACTTC | CASSYTYEQYF
TRBJ1-1 | TRBV30 | TRBD1 | . | TGTGCCTGGAGACGGGGACAGCTTAACATGGGGGCCACTGAAGCTTTCTTT | CAWRRGQLNMGATEAFF
TRBJ2-5 | TRBV7-3 | . | . | TGTGCCAGCAGCTTAACAGGGCAGGGGCAGCAAGAGACCCAGTACTTC | CASSLTGQGQQETQYF
TRBJ1-6 | TRBV4-3 | TRBD1 | . | TGCGCCAGCAGCCACGACAGGGGCAATTCACCCCTCCACTTT | CASSHDRGNSPLHF
TRBJ2-1 | TRBV19 | TRBD2 | once | TGTGCCAGTAGTATGGGTAGCGGGGGAGCAAATGAGCAGTTCTTC | CASSMGSGGANEQFF
TRBJ1-2 | TRBV27 | TRBD1 | . | TGTGCCAGCAGTTTATTAGGACAGGGCTCGTATGGCTACACCTTC | CASSLLGQGSYGYTF
TRBJ1-1 | TRBV6-5 | TRBD1 | . | TGTGCCAGCAGTCGAAAACCGACAGGGACCACTGAAGCTTTCTTT | CASSRKPTGTTEAFF
TRBJ2-3 | TRBV18 | TRBD2 | . | TGTGCCAGCTCACCACCGGGACTAGCGGGGCCAGATACGCAGTATTTT | CASSPPGLAGPDTQYF
TRBJ2-5 | TRBV19 | . | . | TGTGCCAGTAGTATAGTAGCTAGCGAGACCCAGTACTTC | CASSIVASETQYF
TRBJ1-5 | TRBV3-1/TRBV3-2 | TRBD1 | . | TGTGCCAGCAGCCAGACAGGGATGAGCAATCAGCCCCAGCATTTT | CASSQTGMSNQPQHF
TRBJ1-2 | TRBV5-6 | TRBD1 | . | TGTGCCAGCAGCTTGGACCCCGACAGGGCCTATGGCTACACCTTC | CASSLDPDRAYGYTF
TRBJ1-4 | TRBV3-1/TRBV3-2 | . | . | TGTGCCAGCAGCCGACTGGCAACTAATGAAAAACTGTTTTTT | CASSRLATNEKLFF
TRBJ1-2 | TRBV10-2 | TRBD1 | . | TGCGCCAGCCTACCCGGGACAGGTGCTAACTATGGCTACACCTTC | CASLPGTGANYGYTF
TRBJ2-1 | TRBV7-9 | TRBD1 | . | TGTGCCAGCAGCCGGGGACAGAGCACCTACAATGAGCAGTTCTTC | CASSRGQSTYNEQFF
TRBJ1-4 | TRBV14 | TRBD1 | . | TGTGCCAGCAGCCTGACAGGGGCTTTTGAAAAACTGTTTTTT | CASSLTGAFEKLFF
TRBJ1-6 | TRBV5-1 | TRBD1 | . | TGCGCCAGCAGCTTGGGAATGGGACAGGGGCATTCACCCCTCCACTTT | CASSLGMGQGHSPLHF
TRBJ2-7 | TRBV20-1 | . | . | TGCAGTGCTAGAGCGAGTTCCGAGCAGTACTTC | CSARASSEQYF
TRBJ2-6 | TRBV7-9 | TRBD2 | . | TGTGCCAGCAGCCGTGGCACGGCGGGGGTGGGGGCCAACGTCCTGACTTTC | CASSRGTAGVGANVLTF
TRBJ2-2 | TRBV11-2 | TRBD1 | . | TGTGCCAGCAGCTTACAGGGGGCGCTTAACACCGGGGAGCTGTTTTTT | CASSLQGALNTGELFF
TRBJ1-1 | TRBV7-6 | . | . | TGTGCCAGCAGCTTAGCGCTCGGAGGCAGCACTGAAGCTTTCTTT | CASSLALGGSTEAFF